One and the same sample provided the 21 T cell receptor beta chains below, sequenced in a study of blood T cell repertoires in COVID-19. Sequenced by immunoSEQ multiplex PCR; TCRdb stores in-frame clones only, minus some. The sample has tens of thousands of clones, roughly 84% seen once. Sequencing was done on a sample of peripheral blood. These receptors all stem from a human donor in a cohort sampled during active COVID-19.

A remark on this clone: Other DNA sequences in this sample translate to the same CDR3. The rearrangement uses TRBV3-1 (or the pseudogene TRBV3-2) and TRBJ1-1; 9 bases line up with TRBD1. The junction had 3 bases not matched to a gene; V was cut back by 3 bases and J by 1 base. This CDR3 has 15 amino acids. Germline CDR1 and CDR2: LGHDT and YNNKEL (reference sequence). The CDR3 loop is CASSQGQGGNTEAFF. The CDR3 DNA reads TGTGCCAGCAGCCAGGGACAGGGAGGGAACACTGAAGCTTTCTTT.

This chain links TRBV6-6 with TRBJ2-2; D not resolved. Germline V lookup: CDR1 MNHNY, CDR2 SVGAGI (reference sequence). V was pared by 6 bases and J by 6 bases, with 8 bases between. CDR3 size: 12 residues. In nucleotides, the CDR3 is TGTGCCAGCAGCCCCCGAGCCGGGGAGCTGTTTTTT. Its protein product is CASSPRAGELFF.

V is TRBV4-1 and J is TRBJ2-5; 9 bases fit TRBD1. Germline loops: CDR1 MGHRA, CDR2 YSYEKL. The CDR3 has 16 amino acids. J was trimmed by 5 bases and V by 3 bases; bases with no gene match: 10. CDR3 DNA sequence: TGCGCCAGCAGCCACCCCGGGACAGGGTATAGGGAGACCCAGTACTTC. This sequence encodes CASSHPGTGYRETQYF.

DNA for the CDR3: TGCGCCAGCAGCCAAGTCGACACCACTAGCACAGATACGCAGTATTTT. Translation: CASSQVDTTSTDTQYF. The chain carries TRBV4-1 and TRBJ2-3; D call uncertain. The V gene's germline CDR1 is MGHRA and CDR2 YSYEKL. The CDR3 consists of 16 residues. V was shortened by 1 base and J by 0 bases, with 11 bases between the two germline ends.

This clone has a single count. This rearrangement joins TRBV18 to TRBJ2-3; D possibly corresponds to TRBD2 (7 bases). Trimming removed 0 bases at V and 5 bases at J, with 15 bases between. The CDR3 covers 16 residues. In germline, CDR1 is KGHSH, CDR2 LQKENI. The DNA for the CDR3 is TGTGCCAGCTCACCACCGGCCGCGGGGGCTGGAGATACGCAGTATTTT. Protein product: CASSPPAAGAGDTQYF.

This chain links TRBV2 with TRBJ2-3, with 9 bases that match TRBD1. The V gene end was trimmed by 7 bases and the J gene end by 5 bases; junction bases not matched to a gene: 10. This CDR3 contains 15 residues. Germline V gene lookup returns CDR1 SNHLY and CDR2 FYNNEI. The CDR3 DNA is TGTGCCAGCAACTTACAGGGGGCGCAGGGAGATACGCAGTATTTT. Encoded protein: CASNLQGAQGDTQYF.

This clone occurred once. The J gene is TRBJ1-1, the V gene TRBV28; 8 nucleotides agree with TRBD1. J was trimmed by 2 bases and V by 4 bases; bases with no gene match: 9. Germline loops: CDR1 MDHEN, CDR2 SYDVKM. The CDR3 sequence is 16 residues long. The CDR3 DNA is TGTGCCAGCAGTTCGCCGGGACAGGCTACAAACACTGAAGCTTTCTTT. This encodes CASSSPGQATNTEAFF.

This chain's CDR3 is CASSYSITVPNTEAFF. The CDR3 region has the DNA TGTGCCAGCAGTTACTCGATAACAGTTCCTAACACTGAAGCTTTCTTT. V usage is TRBV6-5 and J usage is TRBJ1-1; D unresolved. V was pared by 0 bases and J by 2 bases, with 13 bases between. The germline V gene has CDR1 MNHEY and CDR2 SVGAGI. This CDR3 comprises 16 residues.

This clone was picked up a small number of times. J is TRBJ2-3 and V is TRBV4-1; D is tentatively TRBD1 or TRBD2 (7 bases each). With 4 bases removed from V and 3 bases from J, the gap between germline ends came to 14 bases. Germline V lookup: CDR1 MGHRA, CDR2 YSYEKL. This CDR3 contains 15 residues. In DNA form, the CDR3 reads TGCGCCAGCAGCCTAGACAGGGAGGGGACAGATACGCAGTATTTT. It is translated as CASSLDREGTDTQYF.

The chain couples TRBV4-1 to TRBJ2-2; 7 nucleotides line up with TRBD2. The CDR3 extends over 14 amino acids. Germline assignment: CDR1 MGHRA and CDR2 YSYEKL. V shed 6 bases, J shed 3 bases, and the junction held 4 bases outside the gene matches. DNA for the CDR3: TGCGCCAGCAGAACCACTAGCGACACCGGGGAGCTGTTTTTT. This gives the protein CASRTTSDTGELFF.

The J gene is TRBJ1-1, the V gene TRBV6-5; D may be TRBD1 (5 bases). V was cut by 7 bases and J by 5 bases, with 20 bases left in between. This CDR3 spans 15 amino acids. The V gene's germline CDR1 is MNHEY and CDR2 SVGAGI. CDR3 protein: CASIRGSAGGTEAFF. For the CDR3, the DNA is TGTGCCAGCATTAGGGGTTCGGCGGGGGGTACTGAAGCTTTCTTT.

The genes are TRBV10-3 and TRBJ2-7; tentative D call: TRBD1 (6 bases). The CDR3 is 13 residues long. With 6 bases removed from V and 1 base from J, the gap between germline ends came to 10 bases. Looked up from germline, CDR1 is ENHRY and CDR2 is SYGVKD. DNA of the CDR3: TGTGCCATCAGCCGGACAGCGTCCTACGAGCAGTACTTC. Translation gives CAISRTASYEQYF.

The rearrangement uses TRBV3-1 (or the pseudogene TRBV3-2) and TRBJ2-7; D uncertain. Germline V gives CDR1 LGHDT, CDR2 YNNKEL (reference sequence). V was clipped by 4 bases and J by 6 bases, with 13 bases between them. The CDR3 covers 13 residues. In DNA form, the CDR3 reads TGTGCCAGCAGCCCCCAAGACATCTTCGAGCAGTACTTC. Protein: CASSPQDIFEQYF.

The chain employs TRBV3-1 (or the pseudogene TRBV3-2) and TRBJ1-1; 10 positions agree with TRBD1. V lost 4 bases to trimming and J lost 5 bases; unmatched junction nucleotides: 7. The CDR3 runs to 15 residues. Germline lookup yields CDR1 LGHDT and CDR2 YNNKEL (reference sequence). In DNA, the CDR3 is TGTGCCAGCAGCCGATCGGGACAGGGGCATACTGAAGCTTTCTTT. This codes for CASSRSGQGHTEAFF.

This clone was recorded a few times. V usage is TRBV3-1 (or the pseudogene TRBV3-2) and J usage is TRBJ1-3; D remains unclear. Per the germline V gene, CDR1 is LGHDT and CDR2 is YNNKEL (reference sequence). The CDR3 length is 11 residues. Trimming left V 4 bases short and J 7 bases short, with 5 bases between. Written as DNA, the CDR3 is TGTGCCAGCAGCCTCCTTAACACCATATATTTT. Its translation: CASSLLNTIYF.

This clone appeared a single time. Written as DNA, the CDR3 is TGTGCCAGCAGCCAAGGACAGGTTAACACCGGGGAGCTGTTTTTT. This gives the protein CASSQGQVNTGELFF. The V gene is TRBV4-2, the J gene TRBJ2-2; a possible D gene is TRBD1 (6 bases). Germline V lookup: CDR1 LGHNA, CDR2 YNFKEQ. The CDR3 is made up of 15 amino acids. The V end lost 1 base, the J end lost 2 bases, and 8 bases lay between the germline ends.

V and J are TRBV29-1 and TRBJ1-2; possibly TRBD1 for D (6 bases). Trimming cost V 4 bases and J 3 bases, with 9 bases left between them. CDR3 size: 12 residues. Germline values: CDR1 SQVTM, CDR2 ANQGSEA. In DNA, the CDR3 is TGCAGCGTTGGGGGACATGACTATGGCTACACCTTC. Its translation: CSVGGHDYGYTF.

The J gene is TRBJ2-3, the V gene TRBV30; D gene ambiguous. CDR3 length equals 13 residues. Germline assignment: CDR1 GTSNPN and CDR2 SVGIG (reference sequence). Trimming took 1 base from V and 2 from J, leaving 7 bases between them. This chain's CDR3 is CAWSGQVTDTQYF. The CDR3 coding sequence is TGTGCCTGGAGTGGCCAGGTCACAGATACGCAGTATTTT.

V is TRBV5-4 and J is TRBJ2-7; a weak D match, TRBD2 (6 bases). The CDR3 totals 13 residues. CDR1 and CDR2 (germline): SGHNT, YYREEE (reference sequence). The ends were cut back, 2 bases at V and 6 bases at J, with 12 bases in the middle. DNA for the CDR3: TGTGCCAGCAGCTTACCGGGACTGGCCGAGCAGTACTTC. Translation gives CASSLPGLAEQYF.

This CDR3 reads CASSPPAVTDTQYF. CDR3 bases: TGTGCCAGCTCACCACCGGCGGTCACAGATACGCAGTATTTT. The chain combines TRBV18 with TRBJ2-3; D uncertain. CDR1 is KGHSH, CDR2 LQKENI, per germline. The CDR3 sequence is 14 residues long. The V gene lost 0 bases and the J gene lost 2 bases, with 6 bases spanning the gap.

CDR3 amino acids: CASSPRQGKGGYTF. The DNA for the CDR3 is TGTGCCAGTAGTCCCCGACAGGGCAAGGGTGGCTACACCTTC. The gene calls are TRBV19 and TRBJ1-2; 7 nucleotides match TRBD1. Germline V gene sequence: CDR1 LNHDA, CDR2 SQIVND (reference sequence). The V gene end was trimmed by 5 bases and the J gene end by 7 bases; junction bases not matched to a gene: 10. This CDR3 comprises 14 residues.